What follows are 6 T cell receptor beta chains derived from one specimen sequenced in a study of control samples from healthy donors and cancer patients. TCRdb's table, derived via immunoSEQ multiplex PCR, lists solely in-frame clones and lacks some. This sample has roughly 100,000 clones; 83% occur once, and the top ten carry roughly 13%. The sequenced sample consisted of blood. These receptors were taken from a woman aged 45-60 years in good health.

The V call is TRBV4-2, the J call TRBJ2-7, with a tentative D call TRBD1 (6 bases). The CDR3 covers 16 residues. Germline loops: CDR1 LGHNA, CDR2 YNFKEQ. V shed 0 bases and J shed 1 base, with 13 bases lying between them. The CDR3 is CASSQDPRQASYEQYF. The CDR3 DNA reads TGTGCCAGCAGCCAAGATCCCCGACAGGCTTCCTACGAGCAGTACTTC.

The chain uses TRBV6-1 and TRBJ2-1, with 7 bases that match TRBD2. Germline CDR1 reads MNHNS; CDR2 reads SASEGT. J was trimmed by 2 bases and V by 3 bases; bases with no gene match: 4. CDR3 length: 15 residues. The CDR3 is CASSDTGGTYNEQFF. The CDR3 region has the DNA TGTGCCAGCAGTGACACGGGAGGAACCTACAATGAGCAGTTCTTC.

V gene TRBV20-1 combines with J gene TRBJ1-5; D gene unclear. This CDR3 spans 13 amino acids. Trimming took 3 bases from V and 11 from J, leaving 17 bases between them. The germline V gene has CDR1 DFQATT and CDR2 SNEGSKA (reference sequence). This chain's CDR3 is CSASPGPSVSQHF. The CDR3 nucleotides read TGCAGTGCTAGTCCCGGGCCCTCAGTATCCCAGCATTTT.

V usage is TRBV25-1 and J usage is TRBJ2-2; D is unclear. This CDR3 has 12 residues. Germline V CDR1 and CDR2: MGHDK, SYGVNS. Trimming left V 5 bases short and J 6 bases short, with 7 bases between. Here the CDR3 DNA reads TGTGCCAGCAGTCGTGTGTCCGGGGAGCTGTTTTTT. Amino acids: CASSRVSGELFF.

The CDR3 nucleotides read TGTGCCAGCAGCTTAATAAGGACAGGAGGTGGCGGGGAGCTGTTTTTT. It yields the protein CASSLIRTGGGGELFF. The chain recombines TRBV11-2 with TRBJ2-2; 7 nucleotides agree with TRBD1. Germline V gene lookup returns CDR1 SGHAT and CDR2 FQNNGV. The trim removed 2 bases at V and 7 bases at J, leaving 10 bases unmatched. The CDR3 length is 16 residues.

The rearrangement links TRBV5-5 to TRBJ1-1; 9 bases map to TRBD1. CDR1 and CDR2 (germline): SGHKS, YYEKEE (reference sequence). The CDR3 totals 18 residues. The V gene end was trimmed by 1 base and the J gene end by 4 bases; junction bases not matched to a gene: 14. CDR3 bases: TGTGCCAGCAGCTTGCCCCGTATACAGGGGGCTAGTATCACTGAAGCTTTCTTT. Translated: CASSLPRIQGASITEAFF.